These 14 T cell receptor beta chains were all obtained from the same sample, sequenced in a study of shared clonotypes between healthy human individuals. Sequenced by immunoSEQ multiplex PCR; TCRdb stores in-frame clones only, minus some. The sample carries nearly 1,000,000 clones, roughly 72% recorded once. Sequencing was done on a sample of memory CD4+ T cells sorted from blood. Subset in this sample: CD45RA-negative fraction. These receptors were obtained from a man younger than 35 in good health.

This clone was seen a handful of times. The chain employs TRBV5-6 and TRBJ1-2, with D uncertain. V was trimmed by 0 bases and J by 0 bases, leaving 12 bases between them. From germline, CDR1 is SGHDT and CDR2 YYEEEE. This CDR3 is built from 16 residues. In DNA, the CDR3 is TGTGCCAGCAGCTTGGGACAAACAACAACTAACTATGGCTACACCTTC. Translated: CASSLGQTTTNYGYTF.

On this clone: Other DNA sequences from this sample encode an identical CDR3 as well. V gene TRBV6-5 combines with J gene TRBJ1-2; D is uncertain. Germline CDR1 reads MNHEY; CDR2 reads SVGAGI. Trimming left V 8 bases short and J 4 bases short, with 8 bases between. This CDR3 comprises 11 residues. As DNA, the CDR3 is TGTGCCAGCTCTGCCGGCTATGGCTACACCTTC. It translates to CASSAGYGYTF.

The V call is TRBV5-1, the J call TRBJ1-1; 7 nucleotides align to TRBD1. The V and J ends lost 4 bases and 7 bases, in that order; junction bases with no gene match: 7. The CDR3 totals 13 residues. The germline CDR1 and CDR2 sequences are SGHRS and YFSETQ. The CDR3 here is CASSEHRGFEAFF. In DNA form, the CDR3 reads TGCGCCAGCAGCGAACACAGGGGATTTGAAGCTTTCTTT.

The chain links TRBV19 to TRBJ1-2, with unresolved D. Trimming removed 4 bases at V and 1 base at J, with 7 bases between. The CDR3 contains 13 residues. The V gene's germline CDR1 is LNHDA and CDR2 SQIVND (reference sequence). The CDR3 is CASSSNFNYGYTF. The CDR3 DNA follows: TGTGCCAGTAGTAGTAATTTTAACTATGGCTACACCTTC. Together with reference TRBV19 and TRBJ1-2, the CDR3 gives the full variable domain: DGGITQSPKYLFRKEGQNVTLSCEQNLNHDAMYWYRQDPGQGLRLIYYSQIVNDFQKGDIAEGYSVSREKKESFPLTVTSAQKNPTAFYLCASSSNFNYGYTFGSGTRLTVV.

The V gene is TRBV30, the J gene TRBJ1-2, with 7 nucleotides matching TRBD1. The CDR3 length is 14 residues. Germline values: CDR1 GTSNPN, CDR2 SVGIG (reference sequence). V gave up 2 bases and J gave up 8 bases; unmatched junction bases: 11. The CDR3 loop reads CAWSQEPRGDGYTF. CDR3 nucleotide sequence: TGTGCCTGGAGTCAAGAACCCAGGGGGGACGGCTACACCTTC.

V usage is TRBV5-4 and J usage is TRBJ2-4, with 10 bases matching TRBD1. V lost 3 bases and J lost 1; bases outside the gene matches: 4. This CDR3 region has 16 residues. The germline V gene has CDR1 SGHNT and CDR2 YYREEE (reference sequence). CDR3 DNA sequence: TGTGCCAGCAGCTCGACGACAGGGGGCGCCAAAAACATTCAGTACTTC. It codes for CASSSTTGGAKNIQYF.

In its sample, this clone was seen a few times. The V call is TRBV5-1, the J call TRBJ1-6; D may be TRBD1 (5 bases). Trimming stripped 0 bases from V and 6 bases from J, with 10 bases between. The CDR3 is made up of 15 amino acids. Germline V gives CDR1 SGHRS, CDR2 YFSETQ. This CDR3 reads CASSLGGPINSPLHF. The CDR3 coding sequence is TGCGCCAGCAGCTTGGGGGGACCGATTAATTCACCCCTCCACTTT. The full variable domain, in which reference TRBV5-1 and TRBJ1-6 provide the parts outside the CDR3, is KAGVTQTPRYLIKTRGQQVTLSCSPISGHRSVSWYQQTPGQGLQFLFEYFSETQRNKGNFPGRFSGRQFSNSRSEMNVSTLELGDSALYLCASSLGGPINSPLHFGNGTRLTVT.

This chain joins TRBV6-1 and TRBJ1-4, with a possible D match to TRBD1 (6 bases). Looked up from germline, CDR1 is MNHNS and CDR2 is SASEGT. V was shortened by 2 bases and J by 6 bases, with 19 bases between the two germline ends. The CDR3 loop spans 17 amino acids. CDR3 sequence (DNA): TGTGCCAGCAGTGAATCACCATGGGGGGGGCTTCATGAAAAACTGTTTTTT. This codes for CASSESPWGGLHEKLFF.

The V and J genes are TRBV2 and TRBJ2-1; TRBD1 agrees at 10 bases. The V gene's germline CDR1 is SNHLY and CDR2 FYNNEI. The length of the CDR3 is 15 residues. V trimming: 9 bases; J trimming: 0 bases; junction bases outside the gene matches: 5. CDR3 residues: CARHDRGPSYNEQFF. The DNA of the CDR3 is TGTGCCAGGCATGACAGGGGGCCCTCCTACAATGAGCAGTTCTTC. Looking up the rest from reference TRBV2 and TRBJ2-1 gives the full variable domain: EPEVTQTPSHQVTQMGQEVILRCVPISNHLYFYWYRQILGQKVEFLVSFYNNEISEKSEIFDDQFSVERPDGSNFTLKIRSTKLEDSAMYFCARHDRGPSYNEQFFGPGTRLTVL.

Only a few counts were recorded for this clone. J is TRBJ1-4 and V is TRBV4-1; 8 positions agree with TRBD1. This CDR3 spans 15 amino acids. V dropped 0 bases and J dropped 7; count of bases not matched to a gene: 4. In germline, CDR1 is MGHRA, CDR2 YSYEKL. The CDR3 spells CASSQDLGTGEKLFF. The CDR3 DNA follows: TGCGCCAGCAGCCAAGATCTCGGGACAGGTGAAAAACTGTTTTTT.

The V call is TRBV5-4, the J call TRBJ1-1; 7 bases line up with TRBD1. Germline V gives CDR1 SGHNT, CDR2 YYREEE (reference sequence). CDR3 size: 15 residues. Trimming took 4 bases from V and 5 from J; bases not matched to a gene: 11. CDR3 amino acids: CASSLQTGRVTEAFF. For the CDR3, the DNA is TGTGCCAGCAGCCTTCAGACAGGGAGGGTTACTGAAGCTTTCTTT.

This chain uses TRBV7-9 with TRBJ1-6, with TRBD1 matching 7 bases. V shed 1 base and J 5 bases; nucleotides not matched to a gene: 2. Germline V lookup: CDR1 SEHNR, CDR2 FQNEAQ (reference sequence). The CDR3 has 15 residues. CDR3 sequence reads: CASSLEGTDNSPLHF. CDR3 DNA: TGTGCCAGCAGCTTAGAGGGGACAGATAATTCACCCCTCCACTTT.

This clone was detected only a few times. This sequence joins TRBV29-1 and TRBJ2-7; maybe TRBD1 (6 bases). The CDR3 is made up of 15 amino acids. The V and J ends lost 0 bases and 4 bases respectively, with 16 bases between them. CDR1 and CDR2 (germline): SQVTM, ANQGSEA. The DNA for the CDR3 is TGCAGCGTTGAAGAATTTGGGGGCGCCGGGTACGAGCAGTACTTC. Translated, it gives CSVEEFGGAGYEQYF.

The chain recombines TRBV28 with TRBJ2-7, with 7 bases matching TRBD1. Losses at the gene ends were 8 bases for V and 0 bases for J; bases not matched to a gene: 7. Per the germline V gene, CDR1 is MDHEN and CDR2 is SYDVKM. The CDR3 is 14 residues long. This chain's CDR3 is CASSTGRGSYEQYF. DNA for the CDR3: TGTGCCAGCTCGACAGGGAGAGGCTCCTACGAGCAGTACTTC.